This T cell receptor beta chain was identified during a study of blood T cell repertoires in COVID-19 (TCRdb year 2020). About the investigation overall: Samples from collaborators originated in the United States, Italy and Spain and spanned both the acute and convalescent phases of COVID-19. The repertoires were released in a freely available public database intended as a resource for research on the immune response to SARS-CoV-2. The material from the prospective study consisted of cDNA or gDNA derived from T cells, B-cell-depleted T cells, or PBMCs. A de-identified subject ID, COVID-19 status, age in years and sex were almost always included in the sample metadata. HLA class I and class II types, where available, came from metadata supplied by the sample provider rather than from assay-based typing. The dataset comprised deeply sampled blood TCRbeta repertoires from subjects exposed to, actively infected with, or recovered from COVID-19. The samples were drawn from the first 160 participants of the ongoing ImmuneRACE study and from 950 to 1,500 subjects provided by 6 global collaborators.

The study at large found these results: How much clinical and demographic metadata was included differed by source and by participant, and the metadata was provided uncurated.

Turning to this clone: No cognate antigen has been identified for it. Base qualities are not recorded, but no much larger clone differs from it by a single base.

TCRbeta CDR3 regions were amplified from genomic DNA using the immunoSEQ Assay, a bias-controlled multiplex PCR. From the authors' description of their analysis: The number of nucleated cells in each sample was estimated from the amplification of reference gene primers within the assay. Sequence reads were collapsed and filtered to measure the absolute abundance of every unique TCRbeta CDR3 rearrangement. For each sample, productive Simpson clonality was calculated as the square root of Simpson's diversity index over productive rearrangements. TCRdb provides this immuneACCESS table in a form limited to in-frame rearrangements. Some clones are lacking; in checked studies, under half of them reflect an unresolved V gene, and why the rest are absent is not known. V, J and clone size were drawn from that table, and D and trimming were deduced from the DNA. Within this sample are 130,000 or so clones, with roughly 88% of them counted one time only. The ten largest make up more than 1.5% of the sample.

Reading the germline V gene (reference sequence) gives CDR1 LGHDT and CDR2 YNNKEL. Taken from cysteine to phenylalanine, the CDR3 has 15 residues. The CDR3 DNA has 45 bases and is translated from base 1. Relative to germline, V is missing 0 bases and J is missing 8 bases, with 7 bases of the junction outside any gene match. Each collaborating institution followed its own protocols to collect whole blood in K2EDTA tubes. For TCRbeta analysis, collaborators shipped samples as frozen whole blood, isolated PBMCs, or DNA extracted from either of those sample types. The chain couples TRBV3-1 (or the pseudogene TRBV3-2) to TRBJ1-2; 9 bases in between match TRBD1. The source is a woman in her sixties with acute or convalescent COVID-19. Specimen: peripheral blood. The DNA sequence reads TGTGCCAGCAGCCAAGATCTTGGGACAGGGTGGGGCTACACCTTC. Translation gives CASSQDLGTGWGYTF.